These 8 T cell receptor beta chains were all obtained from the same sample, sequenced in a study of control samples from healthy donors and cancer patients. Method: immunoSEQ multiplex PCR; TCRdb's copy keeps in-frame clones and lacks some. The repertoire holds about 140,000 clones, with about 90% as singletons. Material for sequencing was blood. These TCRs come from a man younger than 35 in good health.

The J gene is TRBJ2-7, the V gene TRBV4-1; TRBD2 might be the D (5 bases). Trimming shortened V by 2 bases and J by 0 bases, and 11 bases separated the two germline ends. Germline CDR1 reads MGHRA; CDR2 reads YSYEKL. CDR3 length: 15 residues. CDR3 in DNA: TGCGCCAGCAGCCAATATGGACTGGACTCCTACGAGCAGTACTTC. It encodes CASSQYGLDSYEQYF.

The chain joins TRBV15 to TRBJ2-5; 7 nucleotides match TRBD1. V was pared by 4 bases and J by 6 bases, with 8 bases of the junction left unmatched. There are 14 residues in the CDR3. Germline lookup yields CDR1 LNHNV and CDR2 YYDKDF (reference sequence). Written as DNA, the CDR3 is TGTGCCACCAGCACCAACGACAGGGTAAAGACCCAGTACTTC. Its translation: CATSTNDRVKTQYF.

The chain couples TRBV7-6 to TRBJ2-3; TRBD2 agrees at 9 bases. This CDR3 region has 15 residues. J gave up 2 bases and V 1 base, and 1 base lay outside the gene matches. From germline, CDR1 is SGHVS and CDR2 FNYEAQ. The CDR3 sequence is CASSLGLAATDTQYF. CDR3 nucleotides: TGTGCCAGCAGCTTAGGACTAGCGGCCACAGATACGCAGTATTTT.

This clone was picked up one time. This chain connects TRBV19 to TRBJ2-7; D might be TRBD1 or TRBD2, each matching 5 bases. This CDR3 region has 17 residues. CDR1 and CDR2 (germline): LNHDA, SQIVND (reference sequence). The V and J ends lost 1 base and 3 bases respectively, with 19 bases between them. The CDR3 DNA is TGTGCCAGTAGTATAGGCTATTGGGGCGAGGGGATCTACGAGCAGTACTTC. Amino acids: CASSIGYWGEGIYEQYF.

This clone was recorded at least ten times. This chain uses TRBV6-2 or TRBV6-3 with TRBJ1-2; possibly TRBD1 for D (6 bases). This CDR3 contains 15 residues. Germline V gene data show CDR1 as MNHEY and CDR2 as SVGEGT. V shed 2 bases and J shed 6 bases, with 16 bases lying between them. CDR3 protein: CASSYIPQGKNGYTF. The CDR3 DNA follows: TGTGCCAGCAGTTACATTCCGCAGGGGAAGAATGGCTACACCTTC.

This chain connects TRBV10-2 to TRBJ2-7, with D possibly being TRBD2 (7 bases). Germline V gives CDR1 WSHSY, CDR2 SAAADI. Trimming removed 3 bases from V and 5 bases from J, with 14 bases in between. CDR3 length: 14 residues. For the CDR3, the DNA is TGCGCCAGCAGTGAATGGAGGGGGGGCCACGAGCAGTACTTC. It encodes CASSEWRGGHEQYF.

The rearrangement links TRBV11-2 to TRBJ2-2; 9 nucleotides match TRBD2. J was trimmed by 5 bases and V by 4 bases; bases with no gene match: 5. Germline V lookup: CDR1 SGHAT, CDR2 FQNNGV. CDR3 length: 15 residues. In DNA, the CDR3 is TGTGCCAGCAGCTGGGGGACTAGCCGTACCGGGGAGCTGTTTTTT. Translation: CASSWGTSRTGELFF.

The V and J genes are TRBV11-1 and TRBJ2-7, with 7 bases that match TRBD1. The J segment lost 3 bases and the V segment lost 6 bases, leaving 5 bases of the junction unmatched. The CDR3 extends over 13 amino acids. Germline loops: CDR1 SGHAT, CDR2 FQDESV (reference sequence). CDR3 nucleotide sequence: TGTGCCAGCAGTCCGACAGGGATCTACGAGCAGTACTTC. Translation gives CASSPTGIYEQYF.